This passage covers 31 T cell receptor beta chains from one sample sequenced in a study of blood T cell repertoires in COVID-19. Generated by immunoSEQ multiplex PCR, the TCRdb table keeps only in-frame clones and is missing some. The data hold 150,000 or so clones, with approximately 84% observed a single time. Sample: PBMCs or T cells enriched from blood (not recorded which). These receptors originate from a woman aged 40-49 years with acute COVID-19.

CDR3 protein: CASSSSQEHYEQYF. In DNA form, the CDR3 reads TGTGCCAGCAGCTCTTCGCAGGAACACTACGAGCAGTACTTC. The gene calls are TRBV7-9 and TRBJ2-7; D unclear. V lost 4 bases to trimming and J lost 3 bases, with 13 bases between them. Per the germline V gene, CDR1 is SEHNR and CDR2 is FQNEAQ (reference sequence). The CDR3 is 14 residues long.

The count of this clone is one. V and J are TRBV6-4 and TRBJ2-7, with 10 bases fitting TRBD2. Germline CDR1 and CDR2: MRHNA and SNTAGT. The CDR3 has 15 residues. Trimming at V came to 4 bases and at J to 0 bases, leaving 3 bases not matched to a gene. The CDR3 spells CASSGTSGVSYEQYV. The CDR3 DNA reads TGTGCCAGCAGTGGTACTAGCGGGGTCTCCTACGAGCAGTACGTC.

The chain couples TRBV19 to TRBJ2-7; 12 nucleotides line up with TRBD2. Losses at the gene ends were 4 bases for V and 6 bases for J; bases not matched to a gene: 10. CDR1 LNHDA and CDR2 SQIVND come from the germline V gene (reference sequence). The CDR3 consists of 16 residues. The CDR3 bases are TGTGCCAGTAGTACGAGGACTAGCGGGGCCAGAGGCGAGCAGTACTTC. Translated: CASSTRTSGARGEQYF.

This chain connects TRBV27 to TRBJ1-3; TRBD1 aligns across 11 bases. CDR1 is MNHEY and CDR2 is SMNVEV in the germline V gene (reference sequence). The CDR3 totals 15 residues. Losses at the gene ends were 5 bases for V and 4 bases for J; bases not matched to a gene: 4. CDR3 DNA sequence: TGTGCCAGCAGTCCGGGACAGGGGGAAGGAAACACCATATATTTT. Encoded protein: CASSPGQGEGNTIYF.

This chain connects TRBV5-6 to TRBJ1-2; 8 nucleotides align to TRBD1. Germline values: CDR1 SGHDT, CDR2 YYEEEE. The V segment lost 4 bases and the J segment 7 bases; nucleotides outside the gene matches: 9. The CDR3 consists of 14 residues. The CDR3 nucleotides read TGTGCCAGCAGCCCCGACAGGGGACTGGGTGGCTACACCTTC. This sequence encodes CASSPDRGLGGYTF.

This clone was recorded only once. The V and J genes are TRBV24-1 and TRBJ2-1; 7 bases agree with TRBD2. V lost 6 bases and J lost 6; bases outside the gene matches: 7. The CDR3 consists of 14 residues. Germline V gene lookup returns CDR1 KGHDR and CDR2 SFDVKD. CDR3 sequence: CATSLGGVGNEQFF. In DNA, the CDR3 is TGTGCCACCAGTCTTGGGGGGGTCGGCAATGAGCAGTTCTTC.

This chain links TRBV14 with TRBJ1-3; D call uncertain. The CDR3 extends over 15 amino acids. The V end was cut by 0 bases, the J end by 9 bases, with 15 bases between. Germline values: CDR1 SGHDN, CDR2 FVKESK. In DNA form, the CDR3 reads TGTGCCAGCAGCCAAGATCGGGCGGGCAGTCGCACCATATATTTT. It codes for CASSQDRAGSRTIYF.

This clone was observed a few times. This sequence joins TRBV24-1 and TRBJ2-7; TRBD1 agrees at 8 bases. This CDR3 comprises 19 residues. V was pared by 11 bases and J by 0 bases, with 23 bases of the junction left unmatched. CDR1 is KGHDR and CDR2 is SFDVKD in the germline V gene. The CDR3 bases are TGTGCCAACCGGGCACGTTGGACCCGGACAGGGACCAGCTCCTACGAGCAGTACGTC. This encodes CANRARWTRTGTSSYEQYV.

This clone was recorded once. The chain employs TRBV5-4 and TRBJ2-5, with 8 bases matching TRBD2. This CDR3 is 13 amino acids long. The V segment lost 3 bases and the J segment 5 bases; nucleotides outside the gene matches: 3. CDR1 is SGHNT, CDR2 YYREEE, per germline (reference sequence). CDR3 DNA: TGTGCCAGCAGCTCTGGGACTAGGGAGACCCAGTACTTC. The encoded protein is CASSSGTRETQYF. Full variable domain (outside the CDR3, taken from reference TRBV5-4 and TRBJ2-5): ETGVTQSPTHLIKTRGQQVTLRCSSQSGHNTVSWYQQALGQGPQFIFQYYREEENGRGNFPPRFSGLQFPNYSSELNVNALELDDSALYLCASSSGTRETQYFGPGTRLLVL.

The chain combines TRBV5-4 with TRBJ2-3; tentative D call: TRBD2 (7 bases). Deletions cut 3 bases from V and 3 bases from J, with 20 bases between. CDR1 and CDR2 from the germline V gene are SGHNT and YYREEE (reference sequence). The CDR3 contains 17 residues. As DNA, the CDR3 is TGTGCCAGCAGCTCAGCCGGGGGCGGGAGAGCGACAGATACGCAGTATTTT. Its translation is CASSSAGGGRATDTQYF. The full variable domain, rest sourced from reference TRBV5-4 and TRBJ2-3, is ETGVTQSPTHLIKTRGQQVTLRCSSQSGHNTVSWYQQALGQGPQFIFQYYREEENGRGNFPPRFSGLQFPNYSSELNVNALELDDSALYLCASSSAGGGRATDTQYFGPGTRLTVL.

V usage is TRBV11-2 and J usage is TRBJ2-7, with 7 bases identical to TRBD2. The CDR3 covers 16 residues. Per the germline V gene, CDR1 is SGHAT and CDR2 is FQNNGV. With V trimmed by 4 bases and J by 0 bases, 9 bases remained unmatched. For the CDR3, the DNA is TGTGCCAGCAGCTCAAATAGCGGGCGTTTCTCCTACGAGCAGTACTTC. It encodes CASSSNSGRFSYEQYF.

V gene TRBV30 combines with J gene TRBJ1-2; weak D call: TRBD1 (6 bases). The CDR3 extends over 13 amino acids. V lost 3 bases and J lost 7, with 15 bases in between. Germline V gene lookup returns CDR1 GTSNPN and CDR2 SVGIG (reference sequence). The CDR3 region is CAWSNSGAGGYTF. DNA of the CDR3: TGTGCCTGGAGCAACTCAGGGGCTGGTGGCTACACCTTC.

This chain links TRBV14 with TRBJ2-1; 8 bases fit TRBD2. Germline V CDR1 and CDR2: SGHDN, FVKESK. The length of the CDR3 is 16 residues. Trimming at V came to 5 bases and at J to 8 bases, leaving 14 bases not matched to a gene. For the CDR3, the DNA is TGTGCCAGCAGCTCAACGACAAGCGGGAGATGGGATGAGCAGTTCTTC. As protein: CASSSTTSGRWDEQFF.

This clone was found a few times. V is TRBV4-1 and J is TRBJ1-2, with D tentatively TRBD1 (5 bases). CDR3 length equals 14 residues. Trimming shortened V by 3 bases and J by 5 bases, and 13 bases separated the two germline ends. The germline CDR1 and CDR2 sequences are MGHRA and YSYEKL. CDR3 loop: CASSHTGTEYGYTF. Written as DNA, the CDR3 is TGCGCCAGCAGCCACACCGGGACTGAATATGGCTACACCTTC.

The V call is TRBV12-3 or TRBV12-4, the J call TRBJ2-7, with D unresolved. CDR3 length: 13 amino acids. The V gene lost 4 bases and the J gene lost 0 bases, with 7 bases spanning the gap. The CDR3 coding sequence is TGTGCCAGCAGTTCCAGTAACTCCTACGAGCAGTACTTC. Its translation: CASSSSNSYEQYF.

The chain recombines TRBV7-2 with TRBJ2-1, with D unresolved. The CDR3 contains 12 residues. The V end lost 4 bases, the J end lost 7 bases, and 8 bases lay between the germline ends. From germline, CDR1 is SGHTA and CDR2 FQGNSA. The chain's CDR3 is CASSSHLNEQFF. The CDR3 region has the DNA TGTGCCAGCAGCTCACACCTGAATGAGCAGTTCTTC.

The CDR3 loop is CASGGALSLGEQFF. For the CDR3, the DNA is TGTGCCAGCGGGGGGGCCCTCTCGTTAGGTGAGCAGTTCTTC. The rearrangement links TRBV2 to TRBJ2-1, with a tentative D call TRBD2 (7 bases). Looked up from germline, CDR1 is SNHLY and CDR2 is FYNNEI. V was shortened by 8 bases and J by 9 bases, with 20 bases between the two germline ends. This CDR3 region has 14 residues.

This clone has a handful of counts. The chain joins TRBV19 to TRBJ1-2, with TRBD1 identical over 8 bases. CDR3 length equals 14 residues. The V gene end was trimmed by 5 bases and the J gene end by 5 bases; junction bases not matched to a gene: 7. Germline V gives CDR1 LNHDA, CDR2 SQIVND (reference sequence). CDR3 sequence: CASSSLDRAYGYTF. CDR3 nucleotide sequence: TGTGCCAGTAGTTCCTTGGACAGGGCATATGGCTACACCTTC.

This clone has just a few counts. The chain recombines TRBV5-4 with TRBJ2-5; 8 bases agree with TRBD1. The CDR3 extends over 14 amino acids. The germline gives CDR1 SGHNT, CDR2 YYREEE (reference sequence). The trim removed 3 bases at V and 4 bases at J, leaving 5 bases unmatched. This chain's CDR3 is CASSSSGGAETQYF. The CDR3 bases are TGTGCCAGCAGCTCATCAGGGGGCGCAGAGACCCAGTACTTC.

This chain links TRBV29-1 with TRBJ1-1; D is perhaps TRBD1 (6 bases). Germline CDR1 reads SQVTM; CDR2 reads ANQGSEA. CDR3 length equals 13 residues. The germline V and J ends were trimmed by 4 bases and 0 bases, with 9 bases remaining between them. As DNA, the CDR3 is TGCAGCGTTGGGACAGACATGAACACTGAAGCTTTCTTT. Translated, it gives CSVGTDMNTEAFF.

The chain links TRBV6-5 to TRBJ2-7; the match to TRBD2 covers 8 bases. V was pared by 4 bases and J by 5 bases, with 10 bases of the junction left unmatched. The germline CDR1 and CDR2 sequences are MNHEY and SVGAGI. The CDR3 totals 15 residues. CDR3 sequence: CASSFLSGKVNEQYF. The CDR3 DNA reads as TGTGCCAGCAGTTTCCTTAGCGGGAAAGTTAACGAGCAGTACTTC.

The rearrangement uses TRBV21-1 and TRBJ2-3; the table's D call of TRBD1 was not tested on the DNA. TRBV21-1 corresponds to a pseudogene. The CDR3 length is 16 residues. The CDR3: CASRLKQGEGTDTQYF. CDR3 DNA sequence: TGTGCCAGCAGACTTAAACAGGGCGAGGGCACAGATACGCAGTATTTT.

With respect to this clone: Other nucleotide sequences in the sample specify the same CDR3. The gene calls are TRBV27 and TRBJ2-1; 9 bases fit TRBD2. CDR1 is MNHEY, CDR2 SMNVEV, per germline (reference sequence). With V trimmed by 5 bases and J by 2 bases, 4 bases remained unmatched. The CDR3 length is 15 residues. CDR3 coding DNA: TGTGCCAGCAGTCGAGCGGGAGGCCCCTACAATGAGCAGTTCTTC. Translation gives CASSRAGGPYNEQFF.

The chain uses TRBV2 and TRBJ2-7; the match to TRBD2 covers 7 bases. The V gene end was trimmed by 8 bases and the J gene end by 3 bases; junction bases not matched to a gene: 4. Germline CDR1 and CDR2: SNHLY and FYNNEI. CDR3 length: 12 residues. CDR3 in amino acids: CASYERDYEQYF. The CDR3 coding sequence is TGTGCCAGCTACGAGCGGGACTACGAGCAGTACTTC.

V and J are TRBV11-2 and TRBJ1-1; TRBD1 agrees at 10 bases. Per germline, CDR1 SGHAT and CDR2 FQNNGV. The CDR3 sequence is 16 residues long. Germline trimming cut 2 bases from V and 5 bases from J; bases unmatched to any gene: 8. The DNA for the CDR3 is TGTGCCAGCAGCTTACTGGACAGGGGGGAAAGTACTGAAGCTTTCTTT. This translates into CASSLLDRGESTEAFF. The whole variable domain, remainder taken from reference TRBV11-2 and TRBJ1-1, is EAGVAQSPRYKIIEKRQSVAFWCNPISGHATLYWYQQILGQGPKLLIQFQNNGVVDDSQLPKDRFSAERLKGVDSTLKIQPAKLEDSAVYLCASSLLDRGESTEAFFGQGTRLTVV.

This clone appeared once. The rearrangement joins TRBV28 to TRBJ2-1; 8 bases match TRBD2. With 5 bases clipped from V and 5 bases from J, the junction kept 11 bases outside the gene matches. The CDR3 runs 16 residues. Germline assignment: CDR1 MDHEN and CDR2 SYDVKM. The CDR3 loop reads CASSPRGGRLDNEQFF. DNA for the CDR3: TGTGCCAGCAGTCCCCGGGGCGGGAGGTTAGACAATGAGCAGTTCTTC.

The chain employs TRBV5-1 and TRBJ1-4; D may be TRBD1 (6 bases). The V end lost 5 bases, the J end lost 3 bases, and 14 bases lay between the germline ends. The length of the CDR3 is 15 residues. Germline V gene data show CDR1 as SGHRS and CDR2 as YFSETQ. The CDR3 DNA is TGCGCCAGCAGATATAAGGGACAAGCTAATGAAAAACTGTTTTTT. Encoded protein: CASRYKGQANEKLFF.

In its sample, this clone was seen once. CDR3 in amino acids: CASSQVGGKDYGYTF. CDR3 DNA: TGCGCCAGCAGCCAAGTAGGGGGAAAAGACTATGGCTACACCTTC. The genes are TRBV4-1 and TRBJ1-2; a possible D gene is TRBD1 (6 bases). CDR1 and CDR2 (germline): MGHRA, YSYEKL. This CDR3 has 15 amino acids. Trimming took 1 base from V and 3 from J, leaving 12 bases between them.

The DNA for the CDR3 is TGTGCCAGCAGCTTAACTTGGCAGGGATCACCCCTCCACTTT. Translated: CASSLTWQGSPLHF. This rearrangement joins TRBV7-9 to TRBJ1-6, with D maybe TRBD1 (5 bases). Between the trimmed V and J ends, which lost 2 bases and 10 bases, there was a span of 12 bases. The CDR3 loop spans 14 amino acids. Germline CDR1 SEHNR, CDR2 FQNEAQ (reference sequence).

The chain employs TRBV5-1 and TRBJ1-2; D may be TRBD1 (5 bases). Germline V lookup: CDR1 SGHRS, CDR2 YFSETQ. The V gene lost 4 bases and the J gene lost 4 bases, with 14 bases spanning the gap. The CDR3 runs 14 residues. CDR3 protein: CASSPRGVSYGYTF. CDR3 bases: TGCGCCAGCAGCCCCCGGGGGGTCAGCTATGGCTACACCTTC.

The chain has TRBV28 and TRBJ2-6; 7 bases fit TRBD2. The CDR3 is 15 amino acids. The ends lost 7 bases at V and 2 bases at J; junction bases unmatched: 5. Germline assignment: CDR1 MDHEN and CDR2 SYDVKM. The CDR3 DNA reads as TGTGCCAGCAACTTGGGGGGGGCTGGGGCCAACGTCCTGACTTTC. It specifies CASNLGGAGANVLTF.